The rows below give T cell receptor beta chains drawn from one sample of a study of blood T cell repertoires in COVID-19. Measured with immunoSEQ multiplex PCR; TCRdb has only the in-frame clones, and not every one. Among a few hundred thousand clones listed, around four fifths were seen once. Sequenced input: peripheral blood. The receptors were sampled from a man aged 25 to 40 who had recovered from COVID-19. Both conserved end residues are part of each CDR3. A D gene is named only where the DNA matches it firmly. The listing skips clone size in some rows; elsewhere it reads once, few, many or a size class.

D gene	clone size	V gene	J gene	CDR3 protein	CDR3 DNA
NA	NA	TRBV7-9	TRBJ2-2	CASSHWTLLNTGELFF	TGTGCCAGCAGTCACTGGACACTTTTGAACACCGGGGAGCTGTTTTTT
NA	few	TRBV28	TRBJ2-1	CASSYRAGVSYNEQFF	TGTGCCAGCAGTTACAGGGCGGGGGTTTCCTACAATGAGCAGTTCTTC
NA	once	TRBV18	TRBJ2-5	CASSLPGLQETQYF	TGTGCCAGCTCACTCCCGGGACTTCAAGAGACCCAGTACTTC
NA	once	TRBV24-1	TRBJ2-2	CATSDPERQPWGTGELFF	TGTGCCACCAGTGATCCTGAACGACAGCCATGGGGCACCGGGGAGCTGTTTTTT
NA	NA	TRBV3-1/TRBV3-2	TRBJ1-2	CASSQASGYTF	TGTGCCAGCAGCCAGGCCAGTGGCTACACCTTC
TRBD1	NA	TRBV11-1	TRBJ2-5	CASSLAPRGQAQYF	TGTGCCAGCAGCTTAGCGCCGAGGGGGCAGGCCCAGTACTTC
NA	NA	TRBV19	TRBJ2-5	CASSYSTASETQYF	TGTGCCAGTAGTTACTCCACCGCTTCGGAGACCCAGTACTTC
NA	NA	TRBV28	TRBJ1-4	CASSYGPEKLFF	TGTGCCAGCAGTTACGGTCCCGAAAAACTGTTTTTT
NA	NA	TRBV28	TRBJ1-1	CASSPGQIYTEAFF	TGTGCCAGCAGTCCCGGACAGATTTACACTGAAGCTTTCTTT
NA	NA	TRBV5-1	TRBJ2-2	CASSLATTGMSGELFF	TGCGCCAGCAGCTTGGCAACGACGGGAATGAGTGGGGAGCTGTTTTTT
NA	few	TRBV15	TRBJ2-7	CATSEQGLSVEQYF	TGTGCCACCAGCGAACAGGGTCTGTCGGTCGAGCAGTACTTC
NA	NA	TRBV5-1	TRBJ1-1	CASSGGPFFRLNTEAFF	TGCGCCAGCAGCGGAGGGCCCTTCTTCAGGTTGAACACTGAAGCTTTCTTT
NA	NA	TRBV2	TRBJ2-7	CASSERAHEQYF	TGTGCCAGCAGTGAACGTGCGCACGAGCAGTACTTC
NA	NA	TRBV28	TRBJ2-2	CASSIGDTTTGELFF	TGTGCCAGCAGTATTGGGGACACTACAACCGGGGAGCTGTTTTTT